This section outlines one TCR beta chain sequence together with its context. The antigen is unknown. These data are taken from a study of shared clonotypes between healthy human individuals. Study information: CD8 memory received one plate per donor, CD8 naive two, CD4 memory three and CD4 naive three. Study outcomes and limitations: Rarefaction curves obtained for sorted subsets showed sequencing incomplete despite large depth.

CDR3 length equals 18 residues. J was trimmed by 4 bases and V by 5 bases; bases with no gene match: 17. Germline lookup yields CDR1 SEHNR and CDR2 FQNEAQ (reference sequence). Sequenced by immunoSEQ multiplex PCR; TCRdb stores in-frame clones only, minus some. The repertoire holds 2 million to 2.5 million clones, with around 92% as singletons. This sequence was found in a man aged 18 to 29 in good health. Some clones in this sample may be carry-over from other donors' samples. The sample taken for sequencing was naive CD4+ T cells from PBMCs. Subset here: CD45RA+ positively selected. The rearrangement uses TRBV7-9 and TRBJ2-1; 7 bases are shared with TRBD2. This CDR3 reads CASSPRGGASGTYNEQFF. For the CDR3, the DNA is TGTGCCAGCAGCCCGAGGGGAGGGGCTAGCGGAACATACAATGAGCAGTTCTTC. Drawing the rest from reference TRBV7-9 and TRBJ2-1, the complete variable domain is DTGVSQNPRHKITKRGQNVTFRCDPISEHNRLYWYRQTLGQGPEFLTYFQNEAQLEKSRLLSDRFSAERPKGSFSTLEIQRTEQGDSAMYLCASSPRGGASGTYNEQFFGPGTRLTVL.